This is a list of T cell receptor beta chains from one sample in a study of blood T cell repertoires in COVID-19. Data came from immunoSEQ multiplex PCR; TCRdb stores just in-frame clones and leaves some out. The sample lists 150,000 to 180,000 clones, roughly 80% seen once, with 12% in the top ten. Sequencing was carried out using peripheral blood. These TCRs come from a woman aged 55-70 years with COVID-19, enrolled during active disease. The CDR3 runs from the conserved cysteine through the conserved F or W.

j_gene: TRBJ1-3
v_gene: TRBV14
CDR3aa: CASSQASGNTIYF

j_gene: TRBJ1-2
v_gene: TRBV28
CDR3aa: CASSLTGGDGYTF

j_gene: TRBJ1-3
v_gene: TRBV5-1
CDR3aa: CASSLQTTNSGNTIYF

j_gene: TRBJ1-2
v_gene: TRBV12-3/TRBV12-4
CDR3aa: CASSQGQRYGYTF

j_gene: TRBJ1-1
v_gene: TRBV6-1
CDR3aa: CASSEARTNMATEAFF

j_gene: TRBJ1-5
v_gene: TRBV7-2
CDR3aa: CASSLEARRKNQPQHF

j_gene: TRBJ2-1
v_gene: TRBV3-1/TRBV3-2
CDR3aa: CASSPRERINEQFF

j_gene: TRBJ1-2
v_gene: TRBV6-5
CDR3aa: CASSPYEQGGYTF

j_gene: TRBJ2-5
v_gene: TRBV5-1
CDR3aa: CASSSGLYTTAGTQYF

j_gene: TRBJ2-3
v_gene: TRBV5-1
CDR3aa: CASREQGAPDTQYF

j_gene: TRBJ2-3
v_gene: TRBV7-3
CDR3aa: CASSFVTSANTDTQYF

j_gene: TRBJ2-1
v_gene: TRBV21-1
CDR3aa: CASSKVRDILINEQFF

j_gene: TRBJ1-1
v_gene: TRBV30
CDR3aa: CALSEVTEAFF

j_gene: TRBJ2-5
v_gene: TRBV19
CDR3aa: CASSNSPAGGQETQYF

j_gene: TRBJ2-1
v_gene: TRBV7-6
CDR3aa: CASSLAAGSEQFF

j_gene: TRBJ1-2
v_gene: TRBV14
CDR3aa: CASSQDQEGYGYTF

j_gene: TRBJ2-3
v_gene: TRBV7-2
CDR3aa: CASSLSVGGGPQTDTQYF

j_gene: TRBJ2-1
v_gene: TRBV9
CDR3aa: CASSVAVTGIYNEQFF

j_gene: TRBJ2-1
v_gene: TRBV18
CDR3aa: CASSLRSESYNEQFF

j_gene: TRBJ2-3
v_gene: TRBV19
CDR3aa: CASSEYRDTQYF

j_gene: TRBJ1-3
v_gene: TRBV6-2/TRBV6-3
CDR3aa: CASSSRGTGNTIYF

j_gene: TRBJ2-3
v_gene: TRBV3-1/TRBV3-2
CDR3aa: CASSQDQRGTGVRTDTQYF

j_gene: TRBJ1-2
v_gene: TRBV6-4
CDR3aa: CASSEGAHYGYTF

j_gene: TRBJ2-5
v_gene: TRBV27
CDR3aa: CASRRLGEAETQYF

j_gene: TRBJ1-6
v_gene: TRBV29-1
CDR3aa: CSVGDLYNSPLHF

j_gene: TRBJ2-1
v_gene: TRBV6-5
CDR3aa: CASRYDGTSYNEQFF

j_gene: TRBJ1-4
v_gene: TRBV18
CDR3aa: CASSPPRQGGNEKLFF